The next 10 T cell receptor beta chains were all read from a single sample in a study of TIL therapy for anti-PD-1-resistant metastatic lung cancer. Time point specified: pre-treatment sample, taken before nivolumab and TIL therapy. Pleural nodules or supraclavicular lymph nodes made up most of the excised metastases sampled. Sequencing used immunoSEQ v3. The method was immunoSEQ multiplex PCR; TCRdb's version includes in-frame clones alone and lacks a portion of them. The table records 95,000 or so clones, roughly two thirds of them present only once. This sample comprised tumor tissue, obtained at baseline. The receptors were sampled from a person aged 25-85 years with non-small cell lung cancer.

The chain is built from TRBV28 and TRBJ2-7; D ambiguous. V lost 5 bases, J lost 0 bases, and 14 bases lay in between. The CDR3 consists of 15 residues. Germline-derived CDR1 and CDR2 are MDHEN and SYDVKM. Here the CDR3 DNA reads TGTGCCAGCAGTGCGCCTGACATGGGCTCCTACGAGCAGTACTTC. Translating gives CASSAPDMGSYEQYF.

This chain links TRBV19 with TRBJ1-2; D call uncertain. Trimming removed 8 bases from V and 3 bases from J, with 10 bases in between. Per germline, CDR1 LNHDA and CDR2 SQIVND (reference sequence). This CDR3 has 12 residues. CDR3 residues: CASSVIDYGYTF. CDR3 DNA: TGTGCCAGTTCTGTGATCGACTATGGCTACACCTTC.

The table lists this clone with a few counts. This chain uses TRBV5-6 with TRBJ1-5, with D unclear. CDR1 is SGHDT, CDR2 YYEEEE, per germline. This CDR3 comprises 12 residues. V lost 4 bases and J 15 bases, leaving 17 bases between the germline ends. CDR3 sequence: CASSPFHLRRHF. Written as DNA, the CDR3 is TGTGCCAGCAGCCCTTTCCATTTAAGAAGGCATTTT.

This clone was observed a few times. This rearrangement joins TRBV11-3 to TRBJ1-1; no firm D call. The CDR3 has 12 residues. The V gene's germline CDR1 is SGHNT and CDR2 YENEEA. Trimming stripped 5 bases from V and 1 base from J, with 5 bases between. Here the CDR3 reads CASSHRNTEAFF. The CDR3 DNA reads TGTGCCAGCAGCCACAGGAACACTGAAGCTTTCTTT.

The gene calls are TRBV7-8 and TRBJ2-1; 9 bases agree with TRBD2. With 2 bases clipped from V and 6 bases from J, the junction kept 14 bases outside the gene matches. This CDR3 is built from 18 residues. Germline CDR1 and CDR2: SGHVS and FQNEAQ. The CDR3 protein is CASSLSTQLAGAGNEQFF. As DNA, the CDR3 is TGTGCCAGCAGCTTATCCACCCAATTAGCGGGAGCCGGCAATGAGCAGTTCTTC. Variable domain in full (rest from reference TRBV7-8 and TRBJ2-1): GAGVSQSPRYKVAKRGQDVALRCDPISGHVSLFWYQQALGQGPEFLTYFQNEAQLDKSGLPSDRFFAERPEGSVSTLKIQRTQQEDSAVYLCASSLSTQLAGAGNEQFFGPGTRLTVL.

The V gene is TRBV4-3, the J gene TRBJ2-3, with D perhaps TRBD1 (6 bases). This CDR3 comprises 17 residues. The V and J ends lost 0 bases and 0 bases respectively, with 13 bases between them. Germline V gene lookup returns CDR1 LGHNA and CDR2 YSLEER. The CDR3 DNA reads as TGCGCCAGCAGCCAAGATTGGTCAGGGGTGAGCACAGATACGCAGTATTTT. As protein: CASSQDWSGVSTDTQYF.

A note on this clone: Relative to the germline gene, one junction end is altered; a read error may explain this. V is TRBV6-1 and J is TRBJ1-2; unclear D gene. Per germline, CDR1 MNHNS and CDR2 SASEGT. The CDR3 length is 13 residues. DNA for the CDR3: TGTGCCAGCAGTGAAGTAGGTTCGAGCCTAAAACCCTTC. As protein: CASSEVGSSLKPF.

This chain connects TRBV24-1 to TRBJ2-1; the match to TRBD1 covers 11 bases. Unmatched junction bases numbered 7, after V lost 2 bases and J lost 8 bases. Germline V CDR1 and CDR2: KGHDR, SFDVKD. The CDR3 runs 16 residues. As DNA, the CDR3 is TGTGCCACCAGTGATTGGGGACAGGGGGGAAATCATGAGCAGTTCTTC. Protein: CATSDWGQGGNHEQFF.

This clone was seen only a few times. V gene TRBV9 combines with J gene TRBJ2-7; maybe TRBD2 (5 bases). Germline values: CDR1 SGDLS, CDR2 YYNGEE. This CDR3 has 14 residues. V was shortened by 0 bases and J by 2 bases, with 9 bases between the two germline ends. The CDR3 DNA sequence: TGTGCCAGCAGCGTAGACGGGAAGACCTACGAGCAGTACTTC. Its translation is CASSVDGKTYEQYF.

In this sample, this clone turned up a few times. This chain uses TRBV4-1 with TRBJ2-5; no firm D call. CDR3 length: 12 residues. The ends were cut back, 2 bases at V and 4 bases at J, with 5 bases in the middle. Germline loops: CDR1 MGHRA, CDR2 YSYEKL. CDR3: CASSQTVETQYF. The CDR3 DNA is TGCGCCAGCAGCCAAACTGTAGAGACCCAGTACTTC.